Presented here are 8 T cell receptor beta chains from one specimen sequenced in a study of synovial regulatory T cells in juvenile arthritis. Profiled with immunoSEQ multiplex PCR; TCRdb holds only in-frame clones, not every one. The listing records approximately 9,900 clones. The source material was Treg cells from blood. Subset here: remaining (HLA-DR-negative) circulating blood Treg cells. The receptors were gathered from a donor younger than 30 with juvenile idiopathic arthritis.

The chain employs TRBV5-1 and TRBJ1-1; the TRBD1 assignment by TCRdb is unverifiable without DNA. The CDR3 contains 14 residues. There is no recorded DNA. Germline V gene lookup returns CDR1 SGHRS and CDR2 YFSETQ. CDR3 sequence reads: CASSLAMGQFEAFF.

V usage is TRBV9 and J usage is TRBJ1-4. The CDR3 has 14 residues. Only the protein is available. Per germline, CDR1 SGDLS and CDR2 YYNGEE. CDR3 amino acids: CASSRRGENEKLFF.

This sequence joins TRBV18 and TRBJ1-1; the D call of TRBD1 rests on TCRdb alone, since no DNA is present to check it. The CDR3 covers 12 residues. No DNA is given. In germline, CDR1 is KGHSH, CDR2 LQKENI. The CDR3 loop is CASSPARAEAFF.

This sequence joins TRBV7-2 and TRBJ2-1; the TRBD2 assignment by TCRdb is unverifiable without DNA. Germline V gene sequence: CDR1 SGHTA, CDR2 FQGNSA. This CDR3 has 14 residues. No coding sequence is recorded. CDR3 sequence reads: CASSSGLAGVEQFF.

The chain uses TRBV5-1 and TRBJ1-4; there is no DNA to check the TCRdb D call of TRBD1. The CDR3 is 15 residues long. No nucleotide data were recorded. CDR1 and CDR2 from the germline V gene are SGHRS and YFSETQ. CDR3 residues: CASSPGTSGNEKLFF.

The rearrangement links TRBV6-5 to TRBJ2-7. The CDR3 extends over 11 amino acids. DNA is not recorded here. Germline assignment: CDR1 MNHEY and CDR2 SVGAGI. The CDR3: CATSGSYEQYF.

Here the CDR3 reads CAWGFDSPHGYTF. This chain connects TRBV30 to TRBJ1-2; the D call from TCRdb, TRBD1, cannot be confirmed without DNA. The CDR3 length is 13 residues. Only the protein is on record. The germline V gene has CDR1 GTSNPN and CDR2 SVGIG (reference sequence).

The chain recombines TRBV7-2 with TRBJ1-1. CDR3 length: 14 residues. No DNA sequence was recorded. CDR1 SGHTA and CDR2 FQGNSA come from the germline V gene. This CDR3 is CASSLSWGGTEAFF.